The 25 T cell receptor beta chains presented below share a single source sample, sequenced in a study of molecular identifiers for immune sequencing clone quantification. TCRdb processed the PCR reads anew with MiXCR; each CDR3 protein has one entry. The sample holds about 320,000 distinct CDR3 sequences; about 22% are singletons and the top ten take roughly 0.7%. Source material: naive CD8+ T cells from blood, with Jurkat cell RNA spiked in. Regarding subset: FACS-sorted CD8+CD4-CCR7+CD45RA+ naive T cells. The receptors stem from a human donor in good health. Some libraries in this study had Jurkat cell RNA spiked in.

This clonotype occurred many times. V usage is TRBV7-9 and J usage is TRBJ2-7; perhaps TRBD2 as D (7 bases). The V gene's germline CDR1 is SEHNR and CDR2 FQNEAQ (reference sequence). CDR3 length: 14 amino acids. V lost 5 bases, J lost 2 bases, and 13 bases lay in between. The CDR3 reads CASSPRGGPYEQYF. As DNA, the CDR3 is TGTGCCAGCAGCCCCCGCGGGGGCCCCTACGAGCAGTACTTC.

The CDR3 nucleotides are TGTGCCAGCAGATCCGGGACCGGCTTTTGGGGCACAGATACGCAGTATTTT. Its protein product is CASRSGTGFWGTDTQYF. The rearrangement joins TRBV6-5 to TRBJ2-3; D tentatively reads TRBD1 or TRBD2 (5 bases each). Germline values: CDR1 MNHEY, CDR2 SVGAGI. Trimming took 6 bases from V and 1 from J, leaving 20 bases between them. The CDR3 contains 17 residues.

Many counts were recorded for this clonotype. The chain is built from TRBV6-5 and TRBJ2-3; 10 nucleotides line up with TRBD2. CDR3 size: 20 residues. The V gene's germline CDR1 is MNHEY and CDR2 SVGAGI. V shed 6 bases and J 4 bases; nucleotides not matched to a gene: 22. CDR3 nucleotide sequence: TGTGCCAGCAGCAAGACGGGGACTAGCGACCTAGCCTATTCTGCAGATACGCAGTATTTT. Encoded protein: CASSKTGTSDLAYSADTQYF.

Of note for this clonotype: The conserved phenylalanine or tryptophan is not found at the CDR3 terminus, so this likely reflects a read error. The rearrangement joins TRBV28 to TRBJ2-5, with TRBD1 as a possible D gene (5 bases). CDR1 and CDR2 (germline): MDHEN, SYDVKM. The CDR3 has 11 amino acids. V lost 5 bases, J lost 9 bases, and 10 bases lay in between. The CDR3 DNA follows: TGTGCCAGCAGTAACCAGGGTCCCCAGTACCTC. Its translation: CASSNQGPQYL.

The chain links TRBV19 to TRBJ1-5; TRBD1 might be the D (6 bases). CDR1 is LNHDA, CDR2 SQIVND, per germline (reference sequence). This CDR3 is built from 16 residues. With 10 bases removed from V and 4 bases from J, the gap between germline ends came to 23 bases. CDR3 sequence (DNA): TGTGCCACTATCGCCCGCCCTGGACAGATAAATCAGCCCCAGCATTTT. This codes for CATIARPGQINQPQHF.

This clonotype has a handful of counts. The chain employs TRBV7-9 and TRBJ2-3, with TRBD2 matching 11 bases. The V and J ends lost 5 bases and 2 bases, in that order; junction bases with no gene match: 18. The CDR3 is made up of 20 amino acids. Germline assignment: CDR1 SEHNR and CDR2 FQNEAQ (reference sequence). CDR3 sequence reads: CASSPPGASGGPRATDTQYF. The DNA of the CDR3 is TGTGCCAGCAGCCCACCCGGGGCTAGCGGGGGGCCTCGAGCCACAGATACGCAGTATTTT.

Concerning this clonotype itself: A junction end diverges from the germline sequence, so it may reflect a read error. The chain links TRBV30 to TRBJ2-5; no definite D call. The CDR3 is 12 amino acids. CDR1 is GTSNPN and CDR2 is SVGIG in the germline V gene (reference sequence). The CDR3 spells CAWSRLQETQHF. The CDR3 DNA reads TGTGCCTGGAGTCGACTGCAAGAGACCCAGCACTTC.

Note on this clonotype: A clone one base away is much larger, so this may be a read error. The V and J genes are TRBV7-2 and TRBJ2-5, with TRBD2 matching over 8 bases. Germline CDR1 reads SGHTA; CDR2 reads FQGNSA. The CDR3 length is 15 residues. CDR3 nucleotides: TGTGCCAGCAGCTCAAGCGGGGGCCCAAAGGAGACCCCGTACTTC. This gives the protein CASSSSGGPKETPYF. Complete variable domain (other parts from reference TRBV7-2 and TRBJ2-5): GAGVSQSPSNKVTEKGKDVELRCDPISGHTALYWYRQSLGQGLEFLIYFQGNSAPDKSGLPSDRFSAERTGGSVSTLTIQRTQQEDSAVYLCASSSSGGPKETPYFGPGTRLLVL.

This clonotype was found a few times. CDR3 sequence reads: CASSESTSPTETQYF. In DNA form, the CDR3 reads TGTGCCAGCAGTGAATCAACTAGCCCCACGGAGACCCAGTACTTC. V is TRBV25-1 and J is TRBJ2-5; D may be TRBD2 (6 bases). Looked up from germline, CDR1 is MGHDK and CDR2 is SYGVNS. The CDR3 runs 15 residues. Trimming shortened V by 1 base and J by 5 bases, and 14 bases separated the two germline ends.

A word on this clonotype: This clone may be a read error of a much larger clone one base away. V usage is TRBV7-9 and J usage is TRBJ1-1, with a tentative D call TRBD1 (6 bases). The V and J ends lost 6 bases and 6 bases respectively, with 14 bases between them. This CDR3 is 13 amino acids long. CDR1 is SEHNR and CDR2 is FQNEAQ in the germline V gene (reference sequence). The CDR3 nucleotides read TGTGCCAGCAGTCTACCAGGGGCTGCTGAAGCTTTCTTT. This codes for CASSLPGAAEAFF.

This clonotype has only a few counts. The rearrangement uses TRBV5-6 and TRBJ2-7, with D perhaps matching TRBD2 (5 bases). Germline assignment: CDR1 SGHDT and CDR2 YYEEEE. Trimming removed 4 bases from V and 1 base from J, with 18 bases in between. The CDR3 sequence is 16 residues long. This CDR3 reads CASSPEGQRISYEQYF. The CDR3 region has the DNA TGTGCCAGCAGCCCAGAAGGTCAGCGGATATCCTACGAGCAGTACTTC.

This clonotype came up a few times. This chain links TRBV7-9 with TRBJ1-4, with 7 bases lining up with TRBD1. CDR1 SEHNR and CDR2 FQNEAQ come from the germline V gene (reference sequence). V shed 3 bases, J shed 3 bases, and the junction held 7 bases outside the gene matches. CDR3 length: 16 residues. This CDR3 is CASSFAPGQSNEKLFF. As DNA, the CDR3 is TGTGCCAGCAGCTTCGCTCCGGGACAGTCTAATGAAAAACTGTTTTTT.

This clonotype occurred a few times. The rearrangement uses TRBV20-1 and TRBJ2-7; 10 nucleotides match TRBD2. Germline V gene sequence: CDR1 DFQATT, CDR2 SNEGSKA (reference sequence). The V and J ends lost 1 base and 3 bases, in that order; junction bases with no gene match: 6. CDR3 length: 15 residues. Written as DNA, the CDR3 is TGCAGTGCTAGAGTACTAGCGGGGACCGGCTACGAGCAGTACTTC. It is translated as CSARVLAGTGYEQYF.

The sample holds many counts of this clonotype. The gene calls are TRBV12-5 and TRBJ1-1, with D possibly matching TRBD1 (6 bases). Trimming removed 6 bases at V and 6 bases at J, with 11 bases between. Germline V CDR1 and CDR2: LGHNT, FRNRAP. The CDR3 is 12 amino acids. Here the CDR3 reads CASGTRGAEAFF. CDR3 nucleotides: TGTGCTAGTGGAACCAGGGGAGCTGAAGCTTTCTTT.

This clonotype showed up many times. This chain links TRBV7-6 with TRBJ2-2; TRBD2 matches at 7 bases. CDR3 length: 14 residues. Germline CDR1 reads SGHVS; CDR2 reads FNYEAQ. J gave up 2 bases and V 5 bases, and 2 bases lay outside the gene matches. The DNA of the CDR3 is TGTGCCAGCAGCGGACTAGTCAACACCGGGGAGCTGTTTTTT. This translates into CASSGLVNTGELFF.

This clonotype came up a few times. This chain connects TRBV7-9 to TRBJ2-7; 11 nucleotides match TRBD2. CDR3 size: 17 residues. Losses at the gene ends were 6 bases for V and 1 base for J; bases not matched to a gene: 11. CDR1 is SEHNR and CDR2 is FQNEAQ in the germline V gene (reference sequence). CDR3 amino acids: CASRGPGLAEQSYEQYF. The CDR3 nucleotides read TGTGCCAGCAGGGGCCCGGGACTAGCGGAGCAATCCTACGAGCAGTACTTC. Combining the CDR3 with reference TRBV7-9 and TRBJ2-7 gives the whole variable domain DTGVSQNPRHKITKRGQNVTFRCDPISEHNRLYWYRQTLGQGPEFLTYFQNEAQLEKSRLLSDRFSAERPKGSFSTLEIQRTEQGDSAMYLCASRGPGLAEQSYEQYFGPGTRLTVT.

The rearrangement uses TRBV2 and TRBJ2-5; 11 bases match TRBD2. The V segment lost 1 base and the J segment 5 bases; nucleotides outside the gene matches: 12. The CDR3 runs 18 residues. From germline, CDR1 is SNHLY and CDR2 FYNNEI. CDR3 nucleotides: TGTGCCAGCAGTGAAGGGGTTTACGTACTAGCGGGGGTTGAGACCCAGTACTTC. Residues: CASSEGVYVLAGVETQYF.

V gene TRBV5-1 combines with J gene TRBJ2-3, with 7 bases aligning to TRBD2. V dropped 3 bases and J dropped 4; count of bases not matched to a gene: 8. Looked up from germline, CDR1 is SGHRS and CDR2 is YFSETQ. The CDR3 spans 15 residues. CDR3 in amino acids: CASSSRGVNADTQYF. The CDR3 DNA follows: TGCGCCAGCAGCTCCCGGGGGGTAAACGCAGATACGCAGTATTTT.

This clonotype was observed a few times. The chain uses TRBV5-4 and TRBJ2-7; D call uncertain. Trimming left V 4 bases short and J 4 bases short, with 12 bases between. From germline, CDR1 is SGHNT and CDR2 YYREEE (reference sequence). CDR3 length: 13 residues. In DNA, the CDR3 is TGTGCCAGCAGCCCCGCGGTGGAGTACGAGCAGTACTTC. Its protein product is CASSPAVEYEQYF.

This clonotype was counted a few times. DNA for the CDR3: TGTGCCTGGAGTCGGAGCGGGAGTTCGGTAGATACGCAGTATTTT. Residues: CAWSRSGSSVDTQYF. The gene calls are TRBV30 and TRBJ2-3; 8 nucleotides line up with TRBD2. Germline CDR1 GTSNPN, CDR2 SVGIG (reference sequence). This CDR3 has 15 amino acids. The junction had 9 bases not matched to a gene; V was cut back by 2 bases and J by 5 bases.

The V and J genes are TRBV12-3 or TRBV12-4 and TRBJ2-3, with D possibly being TRBD1 or TRBD2 (5 bases each). This CDR3 has 15 amino acids. V lost 4 bases, J lost 4 bases, and 15 bases lay in between. The CDR3, as DNA: TGTGCCAGCAGTTACCGGGGCGAATTGTCAGATACGCAGTATTTT. This encodes CASSYRGELSDTQYF.

This clonotype occurred a few times. The J gene is TRBJ2-3, the V gene TRBV27; D remains unclear. Trimming took 5 bases from V and 4 from J, leaving 16 bases between them. Per the germline V gene, CDR1 is MNHEY and CDR2 is SMNVEV (reference sequence). The CDR3 sequence is 15 residues long. The CDR3 spells CASSPGTPLADTQYF. CDR3 DNA: TGTGCCAGCAGTCCAGGTACTCCCCTCGCAGATACGCAGTATTTT.

Points on this clonotype: A much larger clone lies a single base off, so this may be a read error. The chain is built from TRBV4-2 and TRBJ2-6, with D possibly TRBD1 on 5 matching bases. The CDR3 contains 15 residues. V was shortened by 1 base and J by 12 bases, with 16 bases between the two germline ends. CDR1 and CDR2 (germline): LGHNA, YNFKEQ. Here the CDR3 DNA reads TGTGCCAGCAGCCAAGCGGCCACAAGGGGCAGCGTCCTGACTTTC. Residues: CASSQAATRGSVLTF.

The gene calls are TRBV19 and TRBJ1-2; no firm D call. The CDR3 is 10 residues long. Per the germline V gene, CDR1 is LNHDA and CDR2 is SQIVND (reference sequence). V was pared by 7 bases and J by 3 bases, with 3 bases between. CDR3: CASKDYGYTF. DNA for the CDR3: TGTGCCAGTAAAGACTATGGCTACACCTTC.

This clonotype was picked up a small number of times. V is TRBV12-3 or TRBV12-4 and J is TRBJ1-1; D perhaps matches TRBD1 (6 bases). The CDR3 totals 14 residues. V lost 6 bases and J lost 4, with 15 bases in between. CDR3 in DNA: TGTGCCAGCAGCCGTGGGGGGGCGGCCACTGAAGCTTTCTTT. Its translation: CASSRGGAATEAFF.